Listed below are T cell receptor beta chains from one sample, sequenced in a study of cytotoxic CD8 clonotypes in ibrutinib-treated CLL. Sequencing was performed with immunoSEQ multiplex PCR; in TCRdb, only in-frame clones are kept and a portion is missing. The data show fewer than 400,000 clones, over 60% seen once. The sequencing used PBMCs, collected after 36 months of ibrutinib treatment. These receptors came from a human donor with chronic lymphocytic leukemia. Each CDR3 is given with its conserved first and last residue. Each record gives: D gene, J gene, clone size, CDR3 length, V gene, CDR3 protein, CDR3 DNA. The D gene is left open where the match is weak. Size is omitted from some rows. Given values are once, few, many or a class for expanded clones.

NA,TRBJ2-3,few,11,TRBV20-1,CSARRMVTQYF,TGCAGTGCTAGACGGATGGTTACGCAGTATTTT
NA,TRBJ2-5,NA,18,TRBV7-9,CASSFPLVRWNTQETQYF,TGTGCCAGCAGCTTTCCCTTGGTCAGGTGGAACACACAAGAGACCCAGTACTTC
TRBD1,TRBJ2-7,NA,15,TRBV4-2,CASSPGTGVTYEQYF,TGTGCCAGCAGCCCTGGGACAGGGGTAACCTACGAGCAGTACTTC
NA,TRBJ2-1,NA,11,TRBV9,CASSVASEQFF,TGTGCCAGCAGCGTAGCTTCTGAGCAGTTCTTC
TRBD2,TRBJ2-1,NA,15,TRBV7-8,CASSLLAAAYNEQFF,TGTGCCAGCAGCTTACTAGCGGCAGCTTACAATGAGCAGTTCTTC
TRBD1,TRBJ2-7,NA,13,TRBV28,CASSPTGSHEQYF,TGTGCCAGCAGCCCGACAGGGTCGCACGAGCAGTACTTC
NA,TRBJ2-7,NA,15,TRBV15,CATSRDAGASWEQYF,TGTGCCACCAGCAGAGATGCGGGGGCGAGTTGGGAGCAGTACTTC
NA,TRBJ2-7,NA,14,TRBV6-1,CASFSPTAPYEQYF,TGTGCCAGCTTCTCCCCCACAGCCCCCTACGAGCAGTACTTC
NA,TRBJ1-2,NA,11,TRBV18,CASSGLRGYTF,TGTGCCAGCTCAGGCCTCCGGGGCTACACCTTC
NA,TRBJ1-1,NA,15,TRBV14,CASSHSGIMYTEAFF,TGTGCCAGCAGCCATAGTGGGATAATGTACACTGAAGCTTTCTTT
TRBD2,TRBJ2-3,NA,16,TRBV2,CASSASGRARADTQYF,TGTGCCAGCAGTGCTAGCGGGAGGGCCAGGGCAGATACGCAGTATTTT
NA,TRBJ1-1,NA,15,TRBV19,CASTSMEDIDTEAFF,TGTGCCAGTACCTCCATGGAGGACATAGACACTGAAGCTTTCTTT
TRBD1,TRBJ2-6,once,17,TRBV19,CASTRRQGPTGANVLTF,TGTGCCAGTACACGTAGACAGGGACCTACTGGGGCCAACGTCCTGACTTTC
TRBD1,TRBJ1-1,NA,15,TRBV10-2,CASVEQGAGSTEAFF,TGCGCCAGCGTTGAACAGGGGGCGGGGTCCACTGAAGCTTTCTTT
TRBD1,TRBJ1-2,NA,15,TRBV28,CASRSHGTANYGYTF,TGTGCCAGCAGAAGTCACGGGACAGCTAACTATGGCTACACCTTC
TRBD2,TRBJ2-1,NA,16,TRBV4-1,CASSQDLAGGLDEQFF,TGCGCCAGCAGCCAAGATCTAGCGGGGGGGCTGGATGAGCAGTTCTTC
NA,TRBJ2-5,NA,13,TRBV2,CASGSVYQETQYF,TGTGCCAGCGGGTCAGTGTACCAAGAGACCCAGTACTTC